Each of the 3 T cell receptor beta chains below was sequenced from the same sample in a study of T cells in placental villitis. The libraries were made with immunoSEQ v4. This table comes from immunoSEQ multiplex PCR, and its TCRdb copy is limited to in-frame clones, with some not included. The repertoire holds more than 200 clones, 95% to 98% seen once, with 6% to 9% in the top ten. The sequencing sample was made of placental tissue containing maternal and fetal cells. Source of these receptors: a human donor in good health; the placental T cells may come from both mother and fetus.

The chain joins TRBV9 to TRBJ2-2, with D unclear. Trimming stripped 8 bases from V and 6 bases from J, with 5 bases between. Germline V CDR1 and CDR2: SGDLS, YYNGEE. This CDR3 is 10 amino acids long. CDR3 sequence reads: CARTSGELFF. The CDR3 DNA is TGTGCCAGGACCTCCGGGGAGCTGTTTTTT.

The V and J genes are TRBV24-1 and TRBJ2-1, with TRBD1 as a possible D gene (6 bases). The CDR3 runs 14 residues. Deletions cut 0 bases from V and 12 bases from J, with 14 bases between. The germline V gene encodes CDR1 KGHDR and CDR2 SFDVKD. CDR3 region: CATSDLQGPMGQFF. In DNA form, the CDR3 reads TGTGCCACCAGTGATTTGCAGGGGCCAATGGGGCAGTTCTTC.

The CDR3 loop is CASSPGISAGTQYF. The DNA of the CDR3 is TGTGCCAGCAGCCCGGGTATTAGCGCGGGCACGCAGTATTTT. V is TRBV7-2 and J is TRBJ2-3, with D possibly matching TRBD2 (5 bases). The V end was cut by 5 bases, the J end by 9 bases, with 18 bases between. The CDR3 is 14 amino acids. Germline V gene sequence: CDR1 SGHTA, CDR2 FQGNSA.